The 3 T cell receptor beta chains below all came from one sample that was sequenced in a study of T-cell reconstitution after alpha-beta-depleted transplantation in children. Unique molecular identifiers featured in how the TCRbeta library was prepared. TCRdb re-called the PCR reads through MiXCR, storing one row per CDR3 protein. The data contain some 830,000 distinct CDR3 sequences, about 15% of them singletons. The sequencing used PBMCs, mostly from graft donor cells, collected 360 days after TCRalphabeta/CD19-depleted stem cell transplant. These receptors were obtained from a male patient younger than 18 who had a stem cell transplant for acute lymphoblastic leukemia, so the T cells may come from the graft donor.

This clonotype appeared a few times. The V gene is TRBV10-3, the J gene TRBJ2-2; TRBD2 agrees at 11 bases. V gave up 5 bases and J gave up 1 base; unmatched junction bases: 3. This CDR3 has 16 residues. Germline values: CDR1 ENHRY, CDR2 SYGVKD. The CDR3, as DNA: TGTGCCATCAGTTCGGGACTAGCGGTGAACACCGGGGAGCTGTTTTTT. Amino acids: CAISSGLAVNTGELFF.

V is TRBV7-7 and J is TRBJ2-2, with D perhaps matching TRBD1 (5 bases). From germline, CDR1 is SSHAT and CDR2 FNYEAQ (reference sequence). The length of the CDR3 is 14 residues. Trimming cost V 0 bases and J 9 bases, with 11 bases left between them. The CDR3 sequence is CASSLASGSWELFF. CDR3 in DNA: TGTGCCAGCAGCTTAGCTTCAGGGTCTTGGGAGCTGTTTTTT.

At least ten counts were recorded for this clonotype. The chain couples TRBV20-1 to TRBJ1-6; 7 nucleotides match TRBD1. The germline gives CDR1 DFQATT, CDR2 SNEGSKA (reference sequence). V was pared by 0 bases and J by 0 bases, with 2 bases of the junction left unmatched. The CDR3 has 16 amino acids. The DNA for the CDR3 is TGCAGTGCTAGAGACTACAGGGGCTCCTATAATTCACCCCTCCACTTT. This translates into CSARDYRGSYNSPLHF.